These 21 T cell receptor beta chains originate from one sample sequenced in a study of T cells in women clearing cervical HPV infection. Here immunoSEQ multiplex PCR was the method, and the copy in TCRdb shows in-frame clones only, minus some. This sample contains 25,000 to 30,000 clones. Sequenced material: blood buffy coat. All receptors come from a woman aged 18 to 75 with a cervical HPV16 infection that either progressed to CIN3+ or cleared (not recorded which).

The CDR3 protein is CASSLGGLRDTQYF. Incomplete CDR3 DNA: TGCGCCAGCAGCTTGGGCGGGCTAAGGGATACG. The chain is built from TRBV5-1 and TRBJ2-3; TRBD2 might be the D (5 bases). The read ends 3 residues early relative to the CDR3; the germline J gene fills the gap. Germline V gene sequence: CDR1 SGHRS, CDR2 YFSETQ. The germline V and J ends were trimmed by 0 bases and 6 bases, with 11 bases remaining between them. The CDR3 length is 14 residues.

Details on this clone: The read ends 3 residues shy of where the CDR3 ends; the end is completed using the germline J gene. The V gene is TRBV6-1, the J gene TRBJ2-7, with TRBD1 matching over 9 bases. From germline, CDR1 is MNHNS and CDR2 SASEGT. The CDR3 extends over 18 amino acids. The J segment lost 0 bases and the V segment lost 0 bases, leaving 9 bases of the junction unmatched. CDR3 DNA, as far as it was read: TGTGCCAGCAGTGAAGCCCGAACAGGGGGCAGGAGCTCCTACGAG. Its translation: CASSEARTGGRSSYE. The entire CDR3 protein is CASSEARTGGRSSYEQYF.

As to this clone: Read sequence stops 3 residues before the CDR3 end, and the germline J gene provides the missing end. The chain carries TRBV7-9 and TRBJ1-2, with D perhaps TRBD1 (5 bases). The germline V gene has CDR1 SEHNR and CDR2 FQNEAQ (reference sequence). The CDR3 spans 13 residues. The covered CDR3 bases are TGTGCCAGCAGCCGCGGGGACTCCATCGAA. This encodes CASSRGDSIE. In full, the CDR3 reads CASSRGDSIEYTF.

Note on this clone: The read gets to within 3 residues of the CDR3 end, and the germline J gene fills in the rest. This sample also contains other DNA sequences that code for the same CDR3. This chain uses TRBV18 with TRBJ1-1, with a tentative D call TRBD1 (5 bases). CDR3 length: 13 residues. V was pared by 3 bases and J by 1 base, with 6 bases between. Germline CDR1 reads KGHSH; CDR2 reads LQKENI. This CDR3 is CASSPQGNTEAFF. The part of the CDR3 DNA that was read is TGTGCCAGCTCACCTCAGGGGAACACTGAA.

As concerns this clone: Read coverage stops 3 residues before the CDR3 terminus; the germline J gene supplies the remainder. The gene calls are TRBV5-5 and TRBJ2-3; TRBD1 matches at 9 bases. CDR1 SGHKS and CDR2 YYEKEE come from the germline V gene (reference sequence). CDR3 length equals 15 residues. J lost 4 bases, V lost 4 bases, and 7 bases had no gene match. The part of the CDR3 DNA that was read is TGTGCCAGCAGCCCATGGGACAGGGACCCAGATACG. As protein: CASSPWDRDPDT. The full CDR3 reads CASSPWDRDPDTQYF. Supplemented by reference TRBV5-5 and TRBJ2-3, the full variable domain reads DAGVTQSPTHLIKTRGQQVTLRCSPISGHKSVSWYQQVLGQGPQFIFQYYEKEERGRGNFPDRFSARQFPNYSSELNVNALLLGDSALYLCASSPWDRDPDTQYFGPGTRLTVL.

In regard to this clone: The observed sequence ends 3 residues before the CDR3 terminus, with the missing tail filled in from the germline J gene. The chain joins TRBV30 to TRBJ2-3, with 12 bases lining up with TRBD1. This CDR3 has 18 residues. Germline V gene data show CDR1 as GTSNPN and CDR2 as SVGIG (reference sequence). CDR3 DNA, as far as it was read: TGTGCCTGGAGTGAGGGGACAGGGGGCGTAGGGACGAATCAGCCG. It encodes CAWSEGTGGVGTNQP. The CDR3, in full, reads CAWSEGTGGVGTNQPQYF.

Turning to this clone: Coverage ceases 3 residues before the CDR3 finishes, and the germline J gene fills in the end. This chain links TRBV19 with TRBJ1-1, with 10 positions matching TRBD1. CDR1 and CDR2 from the germline V gene are LNHDA and SQIVND (reference sequence). This CDR3 is 13 amino acids long. The sequenced part of the CDR3 DNA is TGTGCCAGTAGCCCCGGGACAGGGGTCGGG. This gives the protein CASSPGTGVG. The full CDR3 is CASSPGTGVGAFF.

Notes on this clone: The read ends 3 residues early relative to the CDR3; the germline J gene fills the gap. This chain joins TRBV9 and TRBJ1-4; 8 nucleotides line up with TRBD1. The ends lost 3 bases at V and 5 bases at J; junction bases unmatched: 0. The CDR3 consists of 13 residues. CDR1 and CDR2 (germline): SGDLS, YYNGEE. The covered CDR3 bases are TGTGCCAGCAGCGGGACAGGGAATGAAAAA. This encodes CASSGTGNEK. The entire CDR3 reads CASSGTGNEKLFF.

CDR3 DNA (partial): TGTGCCTGGAGTGTTGTACAGGGAAATGAAAAA. It codes for CAWSVVQGNEK. Given in full, the CDR3 is CAWSVVQGNEKLFF. The chain recombines TRBV30 with TRBJ1-4, with a weak D call TRBD1 (6 bases). The CDR3 is cut off 3 residues early in the read; its end comes from the germline J gene. The CDR3 is 14 residues long. V lost 0 bases, J lost 5 bases, and 10 bases lay in between. CDR1 is GTSNPN, CDR2 SVGIG, per germline (reference sequence).

With regard to this clone: Coverage ceases 3 residues before the CDR3 finishes, and the germline J gene fills in the end. The V and J genes are TRBV5-1 and TRBJ2-1, with 10 nucleotides matching TRBD1. Germline CDR1 is SGHRS and CDR2 is YFSETQ. The junction had 3 bases not matched to a gene; V was cut back by 0 bases and J by 9 bases. The CDR3 has 14 amino acids. The DNA read from the CDR3 is TGCGCCAGCAGCTTGGGGGACAGGGGTAGTGAG. Amino acids: CASSLGDRGSE. The whole CDR3 protein is CASSLGDRGSEQFF. Filled out from reference TRBV5-1 and TRBJ2-1, the complete variable domain reads KAGVTQTPRYLIKTRGQQVTLSCSPISGHRSVSWYQQTPGQGLQFLFEYFSETQRNKGNFPGRFSGRQFSNSRSEMNVSTLELGDSALYLCASSLGDRGSEQFFGPGTRLTVL.

As regards this clone: The sequence runs out 3 residues before the end of the CDR3; the remainder is reconstructed from the germline J gene. This chain joins TRBV4-1 and TRBJ2-7; TRBD2 matches 10 bases. Germline V gene sequence: CDR1 MGHRA, CDR2 YSYEKL. CDR3 length equals 15 residues. The trim removed 4 bases at V and 3 bases at J, leaving 6 bases unmatched. This chain's CDR3 is CASSLRTSGNYEQYF. Partial CDR3 DNA: TGCGCCAGCAGCCTCAGGACTAGCGGAAACTACGAG.

A word on this clone: Read data end 3 residues before the CDR3 end; the end is taken from the germline J gene. The V call is TRBV7-2, the J call TRBJ1-1, with D maybe TRBD1 (6 bases). Trimming removed 5 bases from V and 6 bases from J, with 13 bases in between. CDR3 length equals 13 residues. The germline V gene has CDR1 SGHTA and CDR2 FQGNSA. The CDR3 DNA, read in part, is TGTGCCAGCAGCGGATTACAGGGATCTGAA. Residues: CASSGLQGSE. The whole CDR3 region reads CASSGLQGSEAFF.

Of note for this clone: Read data end 3 residues before the CDR3 end; the end is taken from the germline J gene. The sample holds other DNA sequences that translate to the same CDR3. V and J are TRBV19 and TRBJ1-3; 11 nucleotides match TRBD1. This CDR3 comprises 13 residues. The V gene's germline CDR1 is LNHDA and CDR2 SQIVND (reference sequence). With 9 bases clipped from V and 2 bases from J, the junction kept 0 bases outside the gene matches. The CDR3 DNA, read in part, is TGTGCCAGGGACAGGGGGCCTGGAAACACC. Its protein product is CARDRGPGNT. The CDR3, in full, reads CARDRGPGNTIYF.

About this clone itself: The CDR3 end is not reached by the read, which stops 3 residues before it; the germline J gene fills it in. The rearrangement links TRBV5-4 to TRBJ2-5; D is uncertain. Deletions cut 1 base from V and 4 bases from J, with 5 bases between. This CDR3 has 12 amino acids. Germline CDR1 is SGHNT and CDR2 is YYREEE (reference sequence). CDR3 sequence reads: CASSLNSETQYF. The CDR3 DNA, read in part, is TGTGCCAGCAGCTTGAACTCAGAGACC.

In regard to this clone: The read gets to within 3 residues of the CDR3 end, and the germline J gene fills in the rest. J is TRBJ2-7 and V is TRBV5-1, with 7 bases lining up with TRBD1. Per the germline V gene, CDR1 is SGHRS and CDR2 is YFSETQ. The CDR3 has 15 residues. Trimming at V came to 5 bases and at J to 0 bases, leaving 8 bases not matched to a gene. CDR3 region: CASSRQQGHSYEQYF. CDR3 DNA, as far as it was read: TGCGCCAGCAGTCGCCAACAGGGGCACTCCTACGAG.

Turning to this clone: The read falls 3 residues short of the CDR3 end, and the missing part is taken from the germline J gene. The chain combines TRBV12-3 or TRBV12-4 with TRBJ2-1; TRBD1 agrees at 8 bases. The CDR3 loop spans 14 amino acids. The V and J ends lost 7 bases and 6 bases, in that order; junction bases with no gene match: 8. The CDR3 here is CASNGQGSSNEQFF. The DNA read from the CDR3 is TGTGCCAGCAACGGACAGGGAAGTTCCAATGAG.

A note on this clone: The CDR3 extends 3 residues past the end of the read, so its final part is completed from the germline J gene. The rearrangement uses TRBV6-2 or TRBV6-3 and TRBJ1-1, with unresolved D. The V gene lost 4 bases and the J gene lost 0 bases, with 12 bases spanning the gap. Per the germline V gene, CDR1 is MNHEY and CDR2 is SVGEGT. The CDR3 contains 15 residues. The covered CDR3 bases are TGTGCCAGCAGTTCTTTCGAGACTATGAACACTGAA. It encodes CASSSFETMNTE. The CDR3 in its entirety is CASSSFETMNTEAFF.

A remark on this clone: The read gets to within 3 residues of the CDR3 end, and the germline J gene fills in the rest. The chain is built from TRBV6-2 or TRBV6-3 and TRBJ1-2, with D possibly TRBD1 on 6 matching bases. CDR1 is MNHEY and CDR2 is SVGEGT in the germline V gene. The CDR3 has 14 amino acids. The sequenced CDR3 bases are TGTGCCAGCAGTTTGACCCCCAAGGACAGCGGC. The encoded protein is CASSLTPKDSG. From start to end, the CDR3 is CASSLTPKDSGYTF.

Partial CDR3 DNA: TGCGCCAGCAGCCTAGGACAGGGAAAATTAGAGACC. It specifies CASSLGQGKLET. Given in full, the CDR3 is CASSLGQGKLETQYF. The chain uses TRBV4-1 and TRBJ2-5, with 8 bases that match TRBD1. The read stops 3 residues short of the end of the CDR3; the missing end is completed from the germline J gene. Per the germline V gene, CDR1 is MGHRA and CDR2 is YSYEKL. The J segment lost 4 bases and the V segment lost 4 bases, leaving 8 bases of the junction unmatched. The CDR3 consists of 15 residues.

CDR3 DNA (partial): TGTGCCAGCAGTCAACAGGGGGCTATACCTAGGATCTACGAG. It codes for CASSQQGAIPRIYE. The full CDR3 protein reads CASSQQGAIPRIYEQYF. J is TRBJ2-7 and V is TRBV2, with TRBD1 matching over 9 bases. The read stops 3 residues short of the end of the CDR3; the missing end is completed from the germline J gene. Germline assignment: CDR1 SNHLY and CDR2 FYNNEI. V was clipped by 5 bases and J by 3 bases; unmatched bases: 14. The CDR3 is made up of 17 amino acids. The variable domain in full, with the rest retrieved from reference TRBV2 and TRBJ2-7, is EPEVTQTPSHQVTQMGQEVILRCVPISNHLYFYWYRQILGQKVEFLVSFYNNEISEKSEIFDDQFSVERPDGSNFTLKIRSTKLEDSAMYFCASSQQGAIPRIYEQYFGPGTRLTVT.

In regard to this clone: The read gets to within 3 residues of the CDR3 end, and the germline J gene fills in the rest. The rearrangement joins TRBV19 to TRBJ1-2; weak D call: TRBD1 (5 bases). The CDR3 spans 13 residues. Trimming left V 2 bases short and J 7 bases short, with 11 bases between. Germline CDR1 reads LNHDA; CDR2 reads SQIVND (reference sequence). CDR3 DNA, as far as it was read: TGTGCCAGTAGTATAAGGGCGGGGCTTGGC. This encodes CASSIRAGLG. The CDR3 in full is CASSIRAGLGYTF.